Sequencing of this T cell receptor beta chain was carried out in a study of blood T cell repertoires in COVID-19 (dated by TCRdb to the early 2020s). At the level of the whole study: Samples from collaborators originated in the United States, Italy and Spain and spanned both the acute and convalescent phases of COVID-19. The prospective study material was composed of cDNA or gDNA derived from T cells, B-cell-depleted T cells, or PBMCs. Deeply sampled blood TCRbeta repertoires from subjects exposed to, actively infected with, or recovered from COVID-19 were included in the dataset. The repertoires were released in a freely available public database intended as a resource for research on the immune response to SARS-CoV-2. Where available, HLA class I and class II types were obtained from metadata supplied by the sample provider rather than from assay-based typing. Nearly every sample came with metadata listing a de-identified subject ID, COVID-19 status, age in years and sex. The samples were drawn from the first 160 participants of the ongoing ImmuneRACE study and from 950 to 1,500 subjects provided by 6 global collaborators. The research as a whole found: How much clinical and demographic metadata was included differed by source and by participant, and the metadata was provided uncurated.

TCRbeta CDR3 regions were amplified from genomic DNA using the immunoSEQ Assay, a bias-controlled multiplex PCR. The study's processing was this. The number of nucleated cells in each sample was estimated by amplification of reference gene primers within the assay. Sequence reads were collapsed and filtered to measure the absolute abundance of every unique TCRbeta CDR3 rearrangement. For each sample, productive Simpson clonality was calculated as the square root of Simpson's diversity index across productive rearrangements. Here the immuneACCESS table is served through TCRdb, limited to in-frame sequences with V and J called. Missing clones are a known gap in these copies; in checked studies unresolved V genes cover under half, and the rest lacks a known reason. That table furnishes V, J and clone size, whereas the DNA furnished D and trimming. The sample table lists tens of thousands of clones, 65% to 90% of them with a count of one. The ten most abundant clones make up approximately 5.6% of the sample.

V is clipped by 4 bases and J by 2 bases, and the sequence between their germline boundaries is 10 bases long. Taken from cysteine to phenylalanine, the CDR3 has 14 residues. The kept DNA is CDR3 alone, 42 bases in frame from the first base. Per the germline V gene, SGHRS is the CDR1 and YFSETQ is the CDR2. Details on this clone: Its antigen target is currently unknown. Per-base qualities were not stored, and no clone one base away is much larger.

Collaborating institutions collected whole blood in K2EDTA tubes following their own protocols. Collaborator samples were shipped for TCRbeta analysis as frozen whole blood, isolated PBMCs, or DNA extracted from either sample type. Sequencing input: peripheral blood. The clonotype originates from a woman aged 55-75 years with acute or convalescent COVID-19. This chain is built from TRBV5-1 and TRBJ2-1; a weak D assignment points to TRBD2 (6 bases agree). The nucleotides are TGCGCCAGCAGCGCCAGACTAGCCTACAATGAGCAGTTCTTC. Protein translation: CASSARLAYNEQFF.